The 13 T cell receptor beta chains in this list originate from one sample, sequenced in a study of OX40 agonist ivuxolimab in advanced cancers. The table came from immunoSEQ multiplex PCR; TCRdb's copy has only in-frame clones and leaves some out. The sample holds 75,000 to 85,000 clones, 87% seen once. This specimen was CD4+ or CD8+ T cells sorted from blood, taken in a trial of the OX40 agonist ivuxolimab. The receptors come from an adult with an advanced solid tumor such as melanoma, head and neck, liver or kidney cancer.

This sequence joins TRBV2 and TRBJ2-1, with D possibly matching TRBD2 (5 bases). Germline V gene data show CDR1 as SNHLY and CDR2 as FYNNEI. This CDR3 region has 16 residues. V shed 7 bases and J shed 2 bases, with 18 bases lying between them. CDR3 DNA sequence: TGTGCCAGCAACGTCAGAGGGCCAAAAACCTACAATGAGCAGTTCTTC. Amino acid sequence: CASNVRGPKTYNEQFF.

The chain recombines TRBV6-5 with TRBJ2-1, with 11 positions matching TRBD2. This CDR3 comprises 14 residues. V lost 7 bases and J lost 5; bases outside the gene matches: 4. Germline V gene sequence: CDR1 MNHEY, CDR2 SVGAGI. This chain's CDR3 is CASKPGLADNEQFF. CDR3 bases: TGTGCCAGCAAGCCGGGACTAGCGGACAATGAGCAGTTCTTC.

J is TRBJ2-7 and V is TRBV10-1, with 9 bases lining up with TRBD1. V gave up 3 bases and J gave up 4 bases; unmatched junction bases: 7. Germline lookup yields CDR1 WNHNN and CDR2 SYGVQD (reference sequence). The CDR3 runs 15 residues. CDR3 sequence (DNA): TGCGCCAGCAGTGATACCGGGACAGGGTCGTACGAGCAGTACTTC. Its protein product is CASSDTGTGSYEQYF.

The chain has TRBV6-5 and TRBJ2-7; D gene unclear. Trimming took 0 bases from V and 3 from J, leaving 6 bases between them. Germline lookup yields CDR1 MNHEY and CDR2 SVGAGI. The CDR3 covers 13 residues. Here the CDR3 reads CASSYSMGYEQYF. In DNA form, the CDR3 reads TGTGCCAGCAGTTACTCGATGGGCTACGAGCAGTACTTC.

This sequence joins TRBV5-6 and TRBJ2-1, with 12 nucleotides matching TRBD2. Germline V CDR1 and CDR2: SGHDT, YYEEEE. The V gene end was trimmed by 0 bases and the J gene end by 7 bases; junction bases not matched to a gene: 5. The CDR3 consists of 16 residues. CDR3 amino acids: CASSLGLAGGLNEQFF. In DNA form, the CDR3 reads TGTGCCAGCAGCTTGGGGCTAGCGGGAGGGCTGAATGAGCAGTTCTTC.

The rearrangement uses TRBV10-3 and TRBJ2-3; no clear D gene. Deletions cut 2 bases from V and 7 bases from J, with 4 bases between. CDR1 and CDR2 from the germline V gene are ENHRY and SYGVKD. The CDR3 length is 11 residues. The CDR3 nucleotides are TGTGCCATCAGTGAGCCGAATACGCAGTATTTT. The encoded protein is CAISEPNTQYF.

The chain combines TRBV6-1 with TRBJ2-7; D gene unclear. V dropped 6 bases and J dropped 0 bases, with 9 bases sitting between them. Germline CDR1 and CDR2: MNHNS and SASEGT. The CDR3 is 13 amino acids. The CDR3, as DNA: TGTGCCAGCAGGGCATCAAGCTCCTACGAGCAGTACTTC. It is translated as CASRASSSYEQYF.

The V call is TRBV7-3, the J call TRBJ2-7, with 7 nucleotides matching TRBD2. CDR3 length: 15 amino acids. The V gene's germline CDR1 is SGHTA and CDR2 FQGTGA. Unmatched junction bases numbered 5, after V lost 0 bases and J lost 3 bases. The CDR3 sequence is CASSLTGGSLYEQYF. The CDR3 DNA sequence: TGTGCCAGCAGCTTAACTGGCGGGAGTCTCTACGAGCAGTACTTC.

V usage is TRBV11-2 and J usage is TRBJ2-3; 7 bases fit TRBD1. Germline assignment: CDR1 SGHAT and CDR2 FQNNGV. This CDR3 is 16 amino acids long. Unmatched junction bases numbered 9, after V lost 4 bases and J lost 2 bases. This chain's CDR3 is CASSSYWDSTTDTQYF. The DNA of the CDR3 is TGTGCCAGCAGCTCCTATTGGGACAGCACCACAGATACGCAGTATTTT. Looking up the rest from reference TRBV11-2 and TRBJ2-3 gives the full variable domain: EAGVAQSPRYKIIEKRQSVAFWCNPISGHATLYWYQQILGQGPKLLIQFQNNGVVDDSQLPKDRFSAERLKGVDSTLKIQPAKLEDSAVYLCASSSYWDSTTDTQYFGPGTRLTVL.

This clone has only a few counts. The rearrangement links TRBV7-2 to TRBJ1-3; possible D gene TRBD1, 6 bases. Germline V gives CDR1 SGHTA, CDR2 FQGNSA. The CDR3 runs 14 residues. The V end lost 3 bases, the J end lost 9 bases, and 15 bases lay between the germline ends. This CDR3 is CASSFSRGDGTIYF. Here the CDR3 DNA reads TGTGCCAGCAGCTTCTCCAGGGGTGACGGCACCATATATTTT.

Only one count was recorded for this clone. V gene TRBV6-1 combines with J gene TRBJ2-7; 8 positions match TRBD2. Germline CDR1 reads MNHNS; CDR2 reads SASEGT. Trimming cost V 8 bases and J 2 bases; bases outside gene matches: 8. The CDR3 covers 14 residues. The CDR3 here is CASSGGTRTYEQYF. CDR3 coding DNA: TGTGCCAGCTCGGGGGGGACCAGAACCTACGAGCAGTACTTC.

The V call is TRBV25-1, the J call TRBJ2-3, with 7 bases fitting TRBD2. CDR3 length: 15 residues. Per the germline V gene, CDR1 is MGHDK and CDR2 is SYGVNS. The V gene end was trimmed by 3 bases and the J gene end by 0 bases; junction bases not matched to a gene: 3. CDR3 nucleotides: TGTGCCAGCAGTGACCCTAGCGGCAGCACAGATACGCAGTATTTT. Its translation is CASSDPSGSTDTQYF.

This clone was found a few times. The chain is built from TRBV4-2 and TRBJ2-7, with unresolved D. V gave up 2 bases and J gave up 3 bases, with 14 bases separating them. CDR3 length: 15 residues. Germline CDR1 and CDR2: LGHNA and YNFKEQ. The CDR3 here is CASSQTIDVNYEQYF. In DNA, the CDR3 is TGTGCCAGCAGCCAAACTATCGATGTTAACTACGAGCAGTACTTC.